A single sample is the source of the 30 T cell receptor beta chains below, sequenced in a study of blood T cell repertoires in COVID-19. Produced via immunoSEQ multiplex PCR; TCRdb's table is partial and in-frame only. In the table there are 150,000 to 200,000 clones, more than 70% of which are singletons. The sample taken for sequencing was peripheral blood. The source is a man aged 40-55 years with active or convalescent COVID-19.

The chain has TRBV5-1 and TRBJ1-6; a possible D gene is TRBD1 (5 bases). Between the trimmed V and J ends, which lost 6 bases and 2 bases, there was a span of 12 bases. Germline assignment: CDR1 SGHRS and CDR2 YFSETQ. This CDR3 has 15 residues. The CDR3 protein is CASTMGGTYNSPLHF. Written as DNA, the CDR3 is TGCGCCAGCACCATGGGGGGGACCTATAATTCACCCCTCCACTTT.

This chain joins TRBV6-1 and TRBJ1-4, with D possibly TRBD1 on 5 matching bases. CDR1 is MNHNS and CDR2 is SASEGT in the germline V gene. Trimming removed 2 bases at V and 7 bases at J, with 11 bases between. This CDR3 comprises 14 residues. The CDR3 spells CASSEKGLREKLFF. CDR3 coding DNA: TGTGCCAGCAGTGAAAAGGGGCTACGTGAAAAACTGTTTTTT.

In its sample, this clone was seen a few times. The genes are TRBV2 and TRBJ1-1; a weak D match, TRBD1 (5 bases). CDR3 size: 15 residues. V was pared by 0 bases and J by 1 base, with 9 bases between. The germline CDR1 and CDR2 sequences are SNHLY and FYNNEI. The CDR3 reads CASSEAGAGNTEAFF. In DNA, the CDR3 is TGTGCCAGCAGTGAAGCAGGGGCTGGGAACACTGAAGCTTTCTTT.

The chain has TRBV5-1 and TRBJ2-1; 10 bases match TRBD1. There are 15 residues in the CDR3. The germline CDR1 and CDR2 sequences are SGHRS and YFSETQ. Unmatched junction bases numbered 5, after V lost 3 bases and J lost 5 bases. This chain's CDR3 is CASSSRQGAHNEQFF. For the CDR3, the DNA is TGCGCCAGCAGCTCGCGACAGGGGGCACACAATGAGCAGTTCTTC.

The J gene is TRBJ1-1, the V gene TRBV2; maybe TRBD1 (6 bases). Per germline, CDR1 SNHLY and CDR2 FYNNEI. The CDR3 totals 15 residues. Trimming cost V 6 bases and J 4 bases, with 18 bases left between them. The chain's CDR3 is CASRILQGGITEAFF. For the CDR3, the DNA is TGTGCCAGCAGGATACTACAGGGTGGAATCACTGAAGCTTTCTTT.

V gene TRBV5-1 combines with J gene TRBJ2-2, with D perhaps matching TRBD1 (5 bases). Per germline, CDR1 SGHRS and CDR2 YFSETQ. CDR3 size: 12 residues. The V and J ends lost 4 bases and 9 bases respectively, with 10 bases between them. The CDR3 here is CASSVQGWELFF. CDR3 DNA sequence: TGCGCCAGCAGCGTTCAGGGTTGGGAGCTGTTTTTT.

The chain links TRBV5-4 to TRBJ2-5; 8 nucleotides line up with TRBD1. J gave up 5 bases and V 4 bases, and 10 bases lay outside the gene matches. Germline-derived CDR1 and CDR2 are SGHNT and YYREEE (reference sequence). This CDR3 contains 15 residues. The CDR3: CASSAGQGLGETQYF. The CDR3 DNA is TGTGCCAGCAGCGCCGGACAGGGTTTAGGCGAGACCCAGTACTTC. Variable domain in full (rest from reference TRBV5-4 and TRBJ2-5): ETGVTQSPTHLIKTRGQQVTLRCSSQSGHNTVSWYQQALGQGPQFIFQYYREEENGRGNFPPRFSGLQFPNYSSELNVNALELDDSALYLCASSAGQGLGETQYFGPGTRLLVL.

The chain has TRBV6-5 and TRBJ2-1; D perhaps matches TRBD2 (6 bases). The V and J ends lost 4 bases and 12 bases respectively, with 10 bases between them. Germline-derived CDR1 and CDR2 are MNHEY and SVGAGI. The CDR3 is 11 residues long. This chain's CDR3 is CASSSGGRQFF. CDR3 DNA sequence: TGTGCCAGCAGTTCTGGGGGGAGGCAGTTCTTC.

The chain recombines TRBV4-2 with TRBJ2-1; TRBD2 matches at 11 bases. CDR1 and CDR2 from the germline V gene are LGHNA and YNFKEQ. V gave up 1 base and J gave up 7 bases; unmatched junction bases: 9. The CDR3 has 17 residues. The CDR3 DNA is TGTGCCAGCAGCCAAGGTGATAGCGGGGGGGCTAGAAATGAGCAGTTCTTC. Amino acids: CASSQGDSGGARNEQFF.

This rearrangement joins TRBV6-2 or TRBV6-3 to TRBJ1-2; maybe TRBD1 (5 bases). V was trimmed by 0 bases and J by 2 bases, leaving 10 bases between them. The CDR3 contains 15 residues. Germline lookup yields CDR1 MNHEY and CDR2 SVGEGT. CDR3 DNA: TGTGCCAGCAGTTACTCCGGGACTAACAACTATGGCTACACCTTC. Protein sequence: CASSYSGTNNYGYTF.

CDR3 loop: CASSPPRFRAGDSTGELFF. The CDR3 DNA reads TGTGCCAGCAGTCCCCCACGGTTCAGGGCGGGAGATTCCACCGGGGAGCTGTTTTTT. This chain joins TRBV11-2 and TRBJ2-2; 7 bases align to TRBD2. The V and J ends lost 6 bases and 4 bases, in that order; junction bases with no gene match: 20. CDR1 and CDR2 from the germline V gene are SGHAT and FQNNGV. CDR3 length equals 19 residues.

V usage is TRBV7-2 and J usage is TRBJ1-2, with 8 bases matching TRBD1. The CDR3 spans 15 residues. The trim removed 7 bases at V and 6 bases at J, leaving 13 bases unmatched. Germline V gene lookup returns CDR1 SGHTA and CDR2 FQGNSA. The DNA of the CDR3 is TGTGCCAGCACCTCACGAGGGACAGGTTCGGATGGCTACACCTTC. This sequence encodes CASTSRGTGSDGYTF.

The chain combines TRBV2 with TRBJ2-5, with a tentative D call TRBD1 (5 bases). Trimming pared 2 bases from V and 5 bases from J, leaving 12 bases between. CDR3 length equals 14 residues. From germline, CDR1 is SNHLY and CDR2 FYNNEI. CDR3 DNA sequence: TGTGCCAGCAGTGAAAGGCAGGGTGGGGAGACCCAGTACTTC. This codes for CASSERQGGETQYF.

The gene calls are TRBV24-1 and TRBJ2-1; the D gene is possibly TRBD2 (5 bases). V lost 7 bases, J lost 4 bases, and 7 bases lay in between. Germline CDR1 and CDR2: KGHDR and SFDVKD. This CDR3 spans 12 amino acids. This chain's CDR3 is CATRGSYNEQFF. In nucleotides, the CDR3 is TGTGCCACCAGGGGGAGTTACAATGAGCAGTTCTTC.

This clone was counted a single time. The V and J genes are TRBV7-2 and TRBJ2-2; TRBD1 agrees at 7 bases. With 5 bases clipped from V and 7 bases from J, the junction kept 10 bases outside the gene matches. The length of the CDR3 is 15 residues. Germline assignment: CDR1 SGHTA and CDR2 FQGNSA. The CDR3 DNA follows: TGTGCCAGCAGCCCCACCGACAGGGCCGGCGGGGAGCTGTTTTTT. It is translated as CASSPTDRAGGELFF.

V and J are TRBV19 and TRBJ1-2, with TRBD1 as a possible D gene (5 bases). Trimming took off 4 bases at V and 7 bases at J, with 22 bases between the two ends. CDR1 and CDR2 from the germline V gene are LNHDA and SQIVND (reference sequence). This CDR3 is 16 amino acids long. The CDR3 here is CASSTWDGAGFVGYTF. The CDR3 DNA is TGTGCCAGTAGTACCTGGGACGGAGCGGGTTTTGTTGGCTACACCTTC.

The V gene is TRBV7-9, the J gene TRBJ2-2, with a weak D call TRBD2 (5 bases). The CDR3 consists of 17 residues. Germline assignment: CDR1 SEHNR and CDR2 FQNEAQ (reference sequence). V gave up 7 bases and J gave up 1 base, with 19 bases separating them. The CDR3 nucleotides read TGTGCCAGCACCCGGGCGGGCGGAGCGTTGAACACCGGGGAGCTGTTTTTT. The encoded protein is CASTRAGGALNTGELFF.

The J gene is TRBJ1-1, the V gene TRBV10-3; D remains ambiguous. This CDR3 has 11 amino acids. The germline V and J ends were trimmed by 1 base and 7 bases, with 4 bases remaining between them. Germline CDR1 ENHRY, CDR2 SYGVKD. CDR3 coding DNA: TGTGCCATCAGTGAGTTCGGTGAAGCTTTCTTT. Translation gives CAISEFGEAFF.

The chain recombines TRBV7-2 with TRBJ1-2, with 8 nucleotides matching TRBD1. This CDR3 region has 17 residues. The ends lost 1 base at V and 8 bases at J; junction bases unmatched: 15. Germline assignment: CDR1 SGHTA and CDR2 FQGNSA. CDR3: CASSLENSRGRGEGYTF. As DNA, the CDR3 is TGTGCCAGCAGCTTAGAGAACTCCAGGGGGCGAGGGGAGGGCTACACCTTC.

The CDR3 region is CASSERDTDTQYF. The CDR3 DNA reads as TGTGCCAGCAGTGAACGAGACACAGATACGCAGTATTTT. The genes are TRBV25-1 and TRBJ2-3; D gene uncertain. V was trimmed by 2 bases and J by 2 bases, leaving 5 bases between them. Germline CDR1 and CDR2: MGHDK and SYGVNS. The CDR3 is 13 amino acids.

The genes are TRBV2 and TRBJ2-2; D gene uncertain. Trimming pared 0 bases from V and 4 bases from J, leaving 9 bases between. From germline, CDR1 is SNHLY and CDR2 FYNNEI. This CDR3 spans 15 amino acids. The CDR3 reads CASSEATQPTGELFF. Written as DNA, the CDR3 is TGTGCCAGCAGTGAAGCGACACAACCCACCGGGGAGCTGTTTTTT.

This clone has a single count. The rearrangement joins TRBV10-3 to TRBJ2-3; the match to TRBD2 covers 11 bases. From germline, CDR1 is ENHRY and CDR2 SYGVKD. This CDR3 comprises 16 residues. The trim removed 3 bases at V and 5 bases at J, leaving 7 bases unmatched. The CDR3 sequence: CAISEIAGGPIDTQYF. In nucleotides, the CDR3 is TGTGCCATCAGTGAAATAGCGGGAGGGCCGATAGATACGCAGTATTTT.

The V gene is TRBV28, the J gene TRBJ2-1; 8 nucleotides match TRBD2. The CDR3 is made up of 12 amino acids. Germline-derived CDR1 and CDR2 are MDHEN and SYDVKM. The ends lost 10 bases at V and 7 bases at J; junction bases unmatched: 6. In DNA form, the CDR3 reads TGTGCCACCAACGGGGGGGGAAATGAGCAGTTCTTC. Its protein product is CATNGGGNEQFF.

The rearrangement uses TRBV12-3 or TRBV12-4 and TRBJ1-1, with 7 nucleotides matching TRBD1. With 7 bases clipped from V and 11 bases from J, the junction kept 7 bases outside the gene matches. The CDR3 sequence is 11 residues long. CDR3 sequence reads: CASNRGSGAFF. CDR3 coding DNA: TGTGCCAGCAACAGGGGTAGTGGGGCTTTCTTT.

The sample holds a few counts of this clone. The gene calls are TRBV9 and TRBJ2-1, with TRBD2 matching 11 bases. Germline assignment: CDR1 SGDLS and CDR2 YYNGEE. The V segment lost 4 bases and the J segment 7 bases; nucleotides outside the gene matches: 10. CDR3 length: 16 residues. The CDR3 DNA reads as TGTGCCAGCAGCTTCATTCCGGGACTAGCGGTAAATGAGCAGTTCTTC. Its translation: CASSFIPGLAVNEQFF. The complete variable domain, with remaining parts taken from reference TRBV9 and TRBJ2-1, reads DSGVTQTPKHLITATGQRVTLRCSPRSGDLSVYWYQQSLDQGLQFLIQYYNGEERAKGNILERFSAQQFPDLHSELNLSSLELGDSALYFCASSFIPGLAVNEQFFGPGTRLTVL.

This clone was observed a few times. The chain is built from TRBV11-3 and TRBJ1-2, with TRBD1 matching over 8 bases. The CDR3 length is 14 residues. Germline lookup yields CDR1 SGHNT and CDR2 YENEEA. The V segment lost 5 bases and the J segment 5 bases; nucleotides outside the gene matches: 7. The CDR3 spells CASSTGQAAYGYTF. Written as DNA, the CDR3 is TGTGCCAGCAGCACGGGACAGGCGGCATATGGCTACACCTTC.

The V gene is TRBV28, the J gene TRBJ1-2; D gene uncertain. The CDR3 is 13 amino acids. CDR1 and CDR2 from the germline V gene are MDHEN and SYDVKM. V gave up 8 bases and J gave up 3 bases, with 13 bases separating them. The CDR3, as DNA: TGTGCCAGCTTATCTTCCCGTGACTATGGCTACACCTTC. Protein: CASLSSRDYGYTF.

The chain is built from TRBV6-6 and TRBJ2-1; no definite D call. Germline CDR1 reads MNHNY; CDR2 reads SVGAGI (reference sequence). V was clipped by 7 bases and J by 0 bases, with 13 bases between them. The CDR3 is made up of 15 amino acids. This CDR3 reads CASNQNPHSYNEQFF. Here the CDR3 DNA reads TGTGCCAGCAACCAGAACCCTCACTCCTACAATGAGCAGTTCTTC.

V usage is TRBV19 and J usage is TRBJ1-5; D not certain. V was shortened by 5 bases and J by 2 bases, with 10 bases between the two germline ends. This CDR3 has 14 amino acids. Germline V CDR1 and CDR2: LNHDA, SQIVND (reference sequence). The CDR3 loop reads CASSPGWGNQPQHF. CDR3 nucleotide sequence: TGTGCCAGTAGTCCGGGGTGGGGCAATCAGCCCCAGCATTTT.

The CDR3 loop reads CASSQIGQGDTEAFF. As DNA, the CDR3 is TGCGCCAGCAGCCAGATCGGACAGGGGGACACTGAAGCTTTCTTT. The rearrangement links TRBV4-1 to TRBJ1-1, with 10 bases fitting TRBD1. Trimming at V came to 3 bases and at J to 3 bases, leaving 4 bases not matched to a gene. Germline V gene sequence: CDR1 MGHRA, CDR2 YSYEKL. The CDR3 runs 15 residues.